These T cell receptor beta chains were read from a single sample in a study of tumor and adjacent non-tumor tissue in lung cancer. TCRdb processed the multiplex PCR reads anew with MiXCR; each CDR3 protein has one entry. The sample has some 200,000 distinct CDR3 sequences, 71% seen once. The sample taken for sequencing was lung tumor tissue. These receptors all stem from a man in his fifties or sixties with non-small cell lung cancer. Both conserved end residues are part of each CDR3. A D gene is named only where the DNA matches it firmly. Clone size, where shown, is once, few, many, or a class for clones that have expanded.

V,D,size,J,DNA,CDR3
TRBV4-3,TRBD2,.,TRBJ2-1,TGCGCCAGCAGCCTATTGAGCGGGAGAGGCAACGAGAAGTTCTTC,CASSLLSGRGNEKFF
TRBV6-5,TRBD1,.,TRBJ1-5,TGTGCCAGCCGGGACAGATATAGCAATCGGCCCCACCATTTT,CASRDRYSNRPHHF
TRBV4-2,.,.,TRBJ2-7,TGTGCCAGCAGCCAGAGATCAGCAGTTGGGACCTACGAGCAGTACTTC,CASSQRSAVGTYEQYF
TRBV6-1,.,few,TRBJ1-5,TGTGCCAGCAGTGAAGCGCTTCGGGGTCAGCCCCAGCATTTT,CASSEALRGQPQHF
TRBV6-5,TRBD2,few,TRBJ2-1,TGTGCCAGCAGTAGATCTCTAGCGGGGAGGGAGTTCTTC,CASSRSLAGREFF
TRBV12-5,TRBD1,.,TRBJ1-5,TGTGCTAGTGGTTCCGACAGGGTGTCAGGGCCCCAGCATTTC,CASGSDRVSGPQHF
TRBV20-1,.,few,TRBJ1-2,TGCAGTGCTACCCCGACAGCACCCAACTATGGCTACACCTTC,CSATPTAPNYGYTF
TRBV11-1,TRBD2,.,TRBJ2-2,TGTGCCAACAGTTCTAGCGGGATAAACACCGGGGAGCTGTTTTTT,CANSSSGINTGELFF
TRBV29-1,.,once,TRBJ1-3,TGCAGCGTGGGGGGGGATGGAAACACCATATGTTTT,CSVGGDGNTICF
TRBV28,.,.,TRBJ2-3,TGTGCCAGCAGTTCCCCTGGGGGGGCTGGAGATACGCAGTATTTT,CASSSPGGAGDTQYF
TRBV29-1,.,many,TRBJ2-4,TGCAGCGTGACCGAAGGTGTTCGAGCCAAAAACATTCAGTACTTC,CSVTEGVRAKNIQYF
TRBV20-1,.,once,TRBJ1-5,TGCAGTGCCATGACTGTCTCCGGGACACCAGATCAGCCCCAGCATTTT,CSAMTVSGTPDQPQHF
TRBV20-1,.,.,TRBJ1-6,TGCAGTGCTAGGGACGCTGGGAAGAGCTCCTATAATTCACCCGTCCACTTT,CSARDAGKSSYNSPVHF
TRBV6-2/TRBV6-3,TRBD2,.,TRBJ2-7,TGTGCCAGCAGTCGCGCAGAACTAGCGGGAAGCTACGAGCAGTACTTC,CASSRAELAGSYEQYF
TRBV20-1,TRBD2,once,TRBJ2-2,TGCAATGCTAGAAGAACTAGCGGGAATGGGGGGGAGCTGTTTTTT,CNARRTSGNGGELFF
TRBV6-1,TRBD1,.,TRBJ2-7,TGTGCCAGCGATGCCCGGATGGGGACAGACTACGAGCAATACTTC,CASDARMGTDYEQYF
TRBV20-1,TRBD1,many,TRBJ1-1,TGCAGTGCAAAAAGGGACAGTTATTTTATGAACACTGAAGCTTTCTTT,CSAKRDSYFMNTEAFF
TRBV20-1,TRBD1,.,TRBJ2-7,TGCAGTACTAGAGATCGGGAACAGGGGCCGACCCTATACTTC,CSTRDREQGPTLYF
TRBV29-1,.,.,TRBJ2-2,TGCAGCGCCCAGGAGGACAACGTGAAGCTGTTTTTT,CSAQEDNVKLFF
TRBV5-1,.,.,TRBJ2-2,TGCGCCAGCAGCCTGTTCCCCCTGGGTGAACAGGTCCTTAACACCGGGGAGCTGTTTTTT,CASSLFPLGEQVLNTGELFF
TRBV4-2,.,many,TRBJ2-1,TGTGCCAGCAGCCAGGAGACGACAGGGACTGGATACAATGAGCAGTTCTTC,CASSQETTGTGYNEQFF
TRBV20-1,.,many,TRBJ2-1,TGCAGTGCTTCCAGCGCGGGACCCACTACCCCGAATGAGCAGTTCTTC,CSASSAGPTTPNEQFF
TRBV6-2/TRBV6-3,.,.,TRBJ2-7,TGTGCCAGCATATGGTATGGGGGAACCTACGAGCAGTACTTC,CASIWYGGTYEQYF
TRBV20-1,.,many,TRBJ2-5,TGCAGTGCTAGAGATCTCCTGGGGGCTTGGGAGACCCAGTACTTC,CSARDLLGAWETQYF